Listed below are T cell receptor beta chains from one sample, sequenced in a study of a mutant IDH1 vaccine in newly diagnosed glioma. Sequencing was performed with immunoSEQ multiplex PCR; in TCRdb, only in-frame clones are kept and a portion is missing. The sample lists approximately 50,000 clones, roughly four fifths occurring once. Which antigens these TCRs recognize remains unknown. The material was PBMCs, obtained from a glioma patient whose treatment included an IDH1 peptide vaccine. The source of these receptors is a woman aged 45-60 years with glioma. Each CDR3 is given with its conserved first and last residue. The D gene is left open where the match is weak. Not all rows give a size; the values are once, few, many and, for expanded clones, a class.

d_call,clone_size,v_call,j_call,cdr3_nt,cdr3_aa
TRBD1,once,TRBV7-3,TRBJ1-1,TGTGCCAGCAGTATCCGGGACAGGGGACGCCCCGCTTTCTTT,CASSIRDRGRPAFF
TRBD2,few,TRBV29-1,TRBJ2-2,TGCAGCGCAAGGACTAGCGGGTCCGGGGAGCTGTTTTTT,CSARTSGSGELFF
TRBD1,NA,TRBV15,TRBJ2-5,TGTGCCACCAGCAGGGGGGATGTTAGGACAGGGACGATGGAGACCCAGTACTTC,CATSRGDVRTGTMETQYF
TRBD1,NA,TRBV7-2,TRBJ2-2,TGTGCCAGAGGGGGCACCGCGAACACCGGGGAGCTGTTTTTT,CARGGTANTGELFF
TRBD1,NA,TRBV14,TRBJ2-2,TGTGCCAGCAGTGACAGGGGGAGCACCGGGGAGCTGTTTTTT,CASSDRGSTGELFF
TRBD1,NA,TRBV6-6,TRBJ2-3,TGTGCCAGCAGTTACCCTGGACAGGGGGCAGATACGCAGTATTTT,CASSYPGQGADTQYF
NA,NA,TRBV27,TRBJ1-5,TGTGCCAGCAGTTTAATACCTCCGGGACGGCGGACGGGCAATCAGCCCCAGCATTTT,CASSLIPPGRRTGNQPQHF
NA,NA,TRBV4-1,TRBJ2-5,TGCGCCAGCAGCCAAGATAGAGACAGCCAAGAGACCCAGTACTTC,CASSQDRDSQETQYF
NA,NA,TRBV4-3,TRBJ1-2,TGCGCCAGCAGCCAAGACACCACAGCTGGCTACACCTTC,CASSQDTTAGYTF
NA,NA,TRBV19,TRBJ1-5,TGTGCCAGTAGTTTACTCGTGGATCAGCCCCAGCATTTT,CASSLLVDQPQHF
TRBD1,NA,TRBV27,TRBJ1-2,TGTGCCAGCAGTTTCGACTCAACTAGGGGGCGACTCACCCATGGCTACACCTTC,CASSFDSTRGRLTHGYTF
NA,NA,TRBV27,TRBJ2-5,TGTGCCAGCAGTTTTTCCCCGACGGTGCCAACCGGGCAGTACTTC,CASSFSPTVPTGQYF
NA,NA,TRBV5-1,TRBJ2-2,TGCGCCAGCAGCTTGGCGGGGTCTGGCACCGGGGAGCTGTTTTTT,CASSLAGSGTGELFF
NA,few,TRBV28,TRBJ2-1,TGTGCCAGCACCCTCACGGCCCCCAGTGAGCAGTTCTTC,CASTLTAPSEQFF
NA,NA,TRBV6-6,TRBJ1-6,TGTGCCAGCAGTTACTCGATTAGGGACACCCTCCACTTT,CASSYSIRDTLHF
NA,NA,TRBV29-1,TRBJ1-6,TGCAGCGTCCAGACAGGTGGAAATTCACCCCTCCACTTT,CSVQTGGNSPLHF
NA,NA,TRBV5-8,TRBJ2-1,TGTGCCAGCAGCTTGGAACGGGGTGGTTCCTACAATGAGCAGTTCTTC,CASSLERGGSYNEQFF
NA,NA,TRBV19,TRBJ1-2,TGTGCCAGTAGTATTGAGACAGCATCCTGGAGGGGCTACACCTTC,CASSIETASWRGYTF
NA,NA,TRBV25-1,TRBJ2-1,TGTGCCAGCAGTGGGAAACACCGGGGGACCAATGAGCAGTTCTTC,CASSGKHRGTNEQFF
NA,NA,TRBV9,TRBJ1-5,TGTGCCAGCAGCGTCGGGGAGGGCGGGAGCAATCAGCCCCAGCATTTT,CASSVGEGGSNQPQHF
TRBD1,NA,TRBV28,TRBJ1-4,TGTGCCAGCAGTTTAACAGGGGCTTTTAATGAAAAACTGTTTTTT,CASSLTGAFNEKLFF
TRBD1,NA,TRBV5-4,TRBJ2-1,TGTGCCAGCGGACAGGGCTTGTTCTACAATGAGCAGTTCTTC,CASGQGLFYNEQFF
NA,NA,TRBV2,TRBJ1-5,TGTGCCAGCAGCCTTGGACAGCGACGGGAGCCCCAGCATTTT,CASSLGQRREPQHF
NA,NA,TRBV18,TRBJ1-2,TGTGCCAGCTCACCAAGGGGGGGATTCTATGGCTACACCTTC,CASSPRGGFYGYTF
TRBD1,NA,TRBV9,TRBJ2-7,TGTGCCAGCAGCGTAGGGGACAGGACCTCCTACGAGCAGTACTTC,CASSVGDRTSYEQYF
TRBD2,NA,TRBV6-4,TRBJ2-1,TGTGCCAGCAGCCGACTAGCGGGGGGCAATGAGCAGTTCTTC,CASSRLAGGNEQFF
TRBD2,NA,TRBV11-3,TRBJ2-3,TGTGCCAGCAGCCCGGGACTAGCGGGGGCGTTAGATACGCAGTATTTT,CASSPGLAGALDTQYF
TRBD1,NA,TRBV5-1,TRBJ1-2,TGCGCCAGCAGCTGGGGACAGGTTAGGCATGGCTACACCTTC,CASSWGQVRHGYTF
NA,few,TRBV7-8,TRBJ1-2,TGTGCCAGCAGTCAAGGGAACTATGGCTACACCTTC,CASSQGNYGYTF
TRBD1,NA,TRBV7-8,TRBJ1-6,TGTGCCAGCAGCTTAGAAAGGGGGCTGACTGGTTCACCCCTCCACTTT,CASSLERGLTGSPLHF
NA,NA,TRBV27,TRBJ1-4,TGTGCCAGCTCCACATCAGGGGCTAATGAAAAACTGTTTTTT,CASSTSGANEKLFF
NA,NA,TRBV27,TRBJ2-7,TGTGCCAGCAGTGATACGCGGGACGAGCAGTACTTC,CASSDTRDEQYF
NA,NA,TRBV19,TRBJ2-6,TGTGCCAGTAGCAGACAGAAGGGAGACTCTGGGGCCAACGTCCTGACTTTC,CASSRQKGDSGANVLTF
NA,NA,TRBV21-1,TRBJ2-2,TGTGCCAGCAGCAAAGAACATCGGGACAGGGGGATAAACGCGAACACCGGGGAGCTGTTTTTT,CASSKEHRDRGINANTGELFF
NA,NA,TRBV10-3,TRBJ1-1,TGTGCCGTGAGTCGGGTAGGTGTCACTGAAGCTTTCTTT,CAVSRVGVTEAFF
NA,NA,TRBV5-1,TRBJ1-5,TGCGCCAGCAGCTTGGAGGGTCTGACGGGACAGCCCCAGCATTTT,CASSLEGLTGQPQHF
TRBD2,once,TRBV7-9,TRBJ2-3,TGTGCCAGCAGTGGACTAGCGGGAAATACGCAGTATTTT,CASSGLAGNTQYF
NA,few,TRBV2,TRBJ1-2,TGTGCCAGCATCCCGGATACCATCTATGGCTACACCTTC,CASIPDTIYGYTF
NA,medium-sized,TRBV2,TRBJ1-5,TGTGCCAGCAGTTACGGAGAGTCTTACAAAGGACTGCCCCAGCATTTT,CASSYGESYKGLPQHF
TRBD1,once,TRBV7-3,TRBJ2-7,TGTGCCAGCAGCTTAACTTGGGGACAGGGTTACGAGCAGTACTTC,CASSLTWGQGYEQYF
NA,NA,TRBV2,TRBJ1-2,TGTGCCAGCCCTGATAGAGCATCCGCCCCCTATGGCTACACCTTC,CASPDRASAPYGYTF
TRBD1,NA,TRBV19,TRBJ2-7,TGTGCCAGTAGTATAGGGACAGGGTCCTACGAGCAGTACTTC,CASSIGTGSYEQYF
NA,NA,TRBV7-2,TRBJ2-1,TGTGCCAGCAGCTTAGGGGGGTCGAGCAATGAGCAGTTCTTC,CASSLGGSSNEQFF
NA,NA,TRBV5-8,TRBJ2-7,TGTGCCAGCAGCCCCTACAGGGCTGGTGGCGAGCAGTACTTC,CASSPYRAGGEQYF
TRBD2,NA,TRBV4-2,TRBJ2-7,TGTGCCAGCAGCCCACTTCGCCCCGGGAGGGCCGGGAGCTCCTACGAGCAGTACTTC,CASSPLRPGRAGSSYEQYF
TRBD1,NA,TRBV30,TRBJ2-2,TGTGCCTGGAAGACAGGGGGCACCGGGGAGCTGTTTTTT,CAWKTGGTGELFF
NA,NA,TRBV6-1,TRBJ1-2,TGTGCCAGCAGTGAAGCGCATAGGGAGAACTATGGCTACACCTTC,CASSEAHRENYGYTF
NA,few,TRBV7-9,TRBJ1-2,TGTGCCAGCAGCTTACGGAGGCAGCCCGACTATGGCTACACCTTC,CASSLRRQPDYGYTF
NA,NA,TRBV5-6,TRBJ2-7,TGTGCCAGCAGCTGGGACCCCCAGGCGGACGAGCAGTACTTC,CASSWDPQADEQYF
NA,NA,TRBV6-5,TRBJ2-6,TGTGCCAGCAGTTACAGGGGGATCGAGGCCAACGTCCTGACTTTC,CASSYRGIEANVLTF
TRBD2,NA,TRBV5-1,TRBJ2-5,TGCGCCAGCAGCCCCGGGACTAGCAGGGAAGAGACCCAGTACTTC,CASSPGTSREETQYF
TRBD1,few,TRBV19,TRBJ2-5,TGTGCCAGTATGGTCGGACAGGGTGCTGGGGAGACCCAGTACTTC,CASMVGQGAGETQYF
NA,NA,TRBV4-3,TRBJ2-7,TGCGCCAGCAGCCAACTACGGGACACCTCCTACGAGCAGTACTTC,CASSQLRDTSYEQYF
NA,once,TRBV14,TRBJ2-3,TGTGCCAGTACACCCGAATACACAGATACGCAGTATTTT,CASTPEYTDTQYF
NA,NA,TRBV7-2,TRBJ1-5,TGTGCCAGCAGCTTAGGCAGAAATCAGCCCCAGCATTTT,CASSLGRNQPQHF
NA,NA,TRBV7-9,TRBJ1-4,TGTGCCAGCAGCCCGCCTAGATCAACTAATGAAAAACTGTTTTTT,CASSPPRSTNEKLFF
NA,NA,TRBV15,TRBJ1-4,TGTGCCACCAGCAGAGATAGAGTTGGAGGGGATAATGAAAAACTGTTTTTT,CATSRDRVGGDNEKLFF
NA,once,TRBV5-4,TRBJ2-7,TGTGCCAGCAGCTTGTTGGGGGCCTACGAGCAGTACTTC,CASSLLGAYEQYF
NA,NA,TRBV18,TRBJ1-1,TGTGCCAGCTCACCAAACAAGGGCCTGAACACTGAAGCTTTCTTT,CASSPNKGLNTEAFF
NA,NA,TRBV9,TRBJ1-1,TGTGCCAGCAGCGTACGGACGAACACTGAAGCTTTCTTT,CASSVRTNTEAFF